The clone carrying this TCR beta chain was recorded only once. Germline V gene sequence: CDR1 SGHTA, CDR2 FQGNSA. The CDR3 has 15 residues. The trim removed 2 bases at V and 3 bases at J, leaving 6 bases unmatched. The data belong to a study of shared clonotypes between healthy human individuals. At the level of the study: Three CD4 naive, three CD4 memory, two CD8 naive and one CD8 memory plate were used per donor.

Method: immunoSEQ multiplex PCR; TCRdb's copy keeps in-frame clones and lacks some. The sample lists about 1 million clones, roughly 75% occurring once. The receptor comes from a man in his late teens or twenties in good health. Sequencing used memory CD4+ T cells sorted from blood. Subset of the sample: CD45RA-negative fraction. The chain links TRBV7-2 to TRBJ2-7; 8 bases are a match to TRBD1. The CDR3 reads CASSLIGQGNYEQYF. CDR3 nucleotide sequence: TGTGCCAGCAGCTTAATCGGACAGGGAAACTACGAGCAGTACTTC.